This T cell receptor (beta chain) emerged from a study of T-cell reconstitution after alpha-beta-depleted transplantation in children. Study-wide results and caveats: Expanded clones from the graft, numbering several hundred, reportedly supplied alpha-beta T cells about two months after transplant. T cells produced anew were the main source of T-cell counts and diversity one year after transplant. Day-60 TCRbeta diversity that was high in some patients was derived from surviving recipient T cells and thymic progenitors.

Preparation of the TCRbeta library used unique molecular identifiers. TCRdb analysed the PCR reads with MiXCR anew, one entry per CDR3 protein. The sample holds almost 250,000 distinct CDR3 sequences, roughly a quarter seen once. This clonotype was counted only a few times. What it recognizes is unknown. The clonotype originates from a girl aged 2-10 years with Fanconi anemia, due to receive a stem cell transplant. This sample comprised PBMCs, obtained before TCRalphabeta/CD19-depleted stem cell transplant.

This chain's CDR3 is CSVTVSTDTQYF. For the CDR3, the DNA is TGCAGTGTAACGGTTAGCACAGATACGCAGTATTTT. V gene TRBV20-1 combines with J gene TRBJ2-3; D unclear. V was shortened by 7 bases and J by 0 bases, with 8 bases between the two germline ends. CDR3 size: 12 residues. Germline CDR1 reads DFQATT; CDR2 reads SNEGSKA (reference sequence).